The 7 T cell receptor beta chains in this list originate from one sample, sequenced in a study of T cells in localized non-small cell lung cancer. Only in-frame clones appear in the TCRdb table, and some are missing; sequencing was by immunoSEQ multiplex PCR. The sample includes around 94,000 clones, approximately 90% of them seen just once. Sequenced material: peripheral blood, taken before any cancer treatment. These receptors all come from a man aged 40 to 69 with stage I squamous cell lung carcinoma.

The chain carries TRBV6-6 and TRBJ2-7; D ambiguous. Germline assignment: CDR1 MNHNY and CDR2 SVGAGI (reference sequence). This CDR3 has 12 amino acids. Trimming took off 6 bases at V and 2 bases at J, with 8 bases between the two ends. The CDR3 here is CASSVPPYEQYF. For the CDR3, the DNA is TGTGCCAGCAGCGTCCCCCCCTACGAGCAGTACTTC.

This rearrangement joins TRBV5-4 to TRBJ1-1; maybe TRBD1 (6 bases). The CDR3 is 14 residues long. The V end was cut by 0 bases, the J end by 11 bases, with 17 bases between. From germline, CDR1 is SGHNT and CDR2 YYREEE (reference sequence). CDR3 amino acids: CASSLGSGGIEAFF. As DNA, the CDR3 is TGTGCCAGCAGCTTGGGGTCCGGGGGCATCGAGGCTTTCTTT. Based on the CDR3 plus reference TRBV5-4 and TRBJ1-1, the full variable domain is ETGVTQSPTHLIKTRGQQVTLRCSSQSGHNTVSWYQQALGQGPQFIFQYYREEENGRGNFPPRFSGLQFPNYSSELNVNALELDDSALYLCASSLGSGGIEAFFGQGTRLTVV.

As regards this clone: The same CDR3 arises from other DNA sequences in this sample as well. V gene TRBV18 combines with J gene TRBJ2-7; D remains unclear. The CDR3 is 13 residues long. CDR1 KGHSH and CDR2 LQKENI come from the germline V gene. Trimming pared 3 bases from V and 0 bases from J, leaving 6 bases between. The CDR3 loop reads CASSPPSSYEQYF. The CDR3 DNA reads TGTGCCAGCTCACCTCCGAGCTCCTACGAGCAGTACTTC.

The chain recombines TRBV19 with TRBJ1-2; D possibly corresponds to TRBD1 (6 bases). Trimming took off 6 bases at V and 1 base at J, with 15 bases between the two ends. Germline V gene lookup returns CDR1 LNHDA and CDR2 SQIVND (reference sequence). This CDR3 is built from 15 residues. Written as DNA, the CDR3 is TGTGCCAGTAGGAAACAGGGTGCCCTTAACTATGGCTACACCTTC. It yields the protein CASRKQGALNYGYTF. The full variable domain, with the rest looked up from reference TRBV19 and TRBJ1-2, is DGGITQSPKYLFRKEGQNVTLSCEQNLNHDAMYWYRQDPGQGLRLIYYSQIVNDFQKGDIAEGYSVSREKKESFPLTVTSAQKNPTAFYLCASRKQGALNYGYTFGSGTRLTVV.

The gene calls are TRBV28 and TRBJ1-6, with TRBD1 as a possible D gene (6 bases). Per the germline V gene, CDR1 is MDHEN and CDR2 is SYDVKM. The germline V and J ends were trimmed by 5 bases and 6 bases, with 23 bases remaining between them. CDR3 size: 18 residues. The CDR3 DNA follows: TGTGCCAGCAGTCTTAACAGGGTTGGAGTGCAAGGTAATTCACCCCTCCACTTT. Encoded protein: CASSLNRVGVQGNSPLHF.

CDR3 region: CASSASGGALYEQYF. As DNA, the CDR3 is TGTGCCAGCAGTGCTAGCGGGGGGGCCTTATACGAGCAGTACTTC. The chain has TRBV6-6 and TRBJ2-7, with 12 bases that match TRBD2. The CDR3 consists of 15 residues. In germline, CDR1 is MNHNY, CDR2 SVGAGI (reference sequence). V gave up 5 bases and J gave up 4 bases; unmatched junction bases: 6.

This clone turned up a few times. The rearrangement uses TRBV19 and TRBJ1-1; 7 bases are shared with TRBD1. Germline V gives CDR1 LNHDA, CDR2 SQIVND (reference sequence). This CDR3 has 14 amino acids. Trimming took 7 bases from V and 0 from J; bases not matched to a gene: 5. The CDR3 here is CASMGGQLNTEAFF. The CDR3 DNA sequence: TGTGCCAGTATGGGGGGACAGTTGAACACTGAAGCTTTCTTT.